This is a list of T cell receptor beta chains from one sample in a study of blood T cell repertoires in COVID-19. Assay used: immunoSEQ multiplex PCR; TCRdb lists only in-frame clones, some missing. This sample has about 55,000 clones, with about 79% found just once. Sequenced sample: peripheral blood. These receptors were taken from an elderly man with COVID-19, enrolled during active disease. Each CDR3 is given with its conserved first and last residue.

j_call: TRBJ1-1; v_call: TRBV7-7; cdr3_aa: CASSLGGQTEAFF
j_call: TRBJ1-2; v_call: TRBV4-3; cdr3_aa: CASSQALSGVGYTF
j_call: TRBJ2-1; v_call: TRBV6-2/TRBV6-3; cdr3_aa: CASSLHIAGGYNEQFF
j_call: TRBJ2-3; v_call: TRBV7-3; cdr3_aa: CASSLLSGTDTQYF
j_call: TRBJ2-7; v_call: TRBV11-2; cdr3_aa: CASSLDLGQYYEQYF
j_call: TRBJ1-5; v_call: TRBV28; cdr3_aa: CASRPGGLEVGNQPQHF
j_call: TRBJ2-1; v_call: TRBV25-1; cdr3_aa: CASRSLGLAGVYEQFF
j_call: TRBJ2-2; v_call: TRBV19; cdr3_aa: CASSRGRTGELFF
j_call: TRBJ2-1; v_call: TRBV27; cdr3_aa: CASSYLDRGVYNEQFF
j_call: TRBJ2-3; v_call: TRBV12-5; cdr3_aa: CASGQWDTQYF
j_call: TRBJ2-7; v_call: TRBV7-8; cdr3_aa: CASSFQGSRYEQYF
j_call: TRBJ2-1; v_call: TRBV11-2; cdr3_aa: CASSLGGEQFF
j_call: TRBJ2-5; v_call: TRBV30; cdr3_aa: CAGTSGRVPETQYF
j_call: TRBJ2-5; v_call: TRBV5-4; cdr3_aa: CASSATSGSGETQYF
j_call: TRBJ2-7; v_call: TRBV6-6; cdr3_aa: CASTPRGDFYEQYF
j_call: TRBJ2-7; v_call: TRBV21-1; cdr3_aa: CASSKRRAGAVSYEQYF
j_call: TRBJ1-1; v_call: TRBV11-2; cdr3_aa: CASSVDRGTEAFF
j_call: TRBJ2-3; v_call: TRBV7-9; cdr3_aa: CASSQPGSGSWAADTQYF
j_call: TRBJ2-3; v_call: TRBV19; cdr3_aa: CASSQGTDTQYF
j_call: TRBJ1-1; v_call: TRBV6-2/TRBV6-3; cdr3_aa: CASSRTGLGAFF
j_call: TRBJ1-2; v_call: TRBV5-8; cdr3_aa: CASGGPGQGSYGYTF
j_call: TRBJ2-5; v_call: TRBV5-4; cdr3_aa: CASSQLGQGVQETQYF
j_call: TRBJ1-1; v_call: TRBV29-1; cdr3_aa: CSVEFGGTEAFF